This T cell receptor beta chain was captured by sequencing in a study of blood T cell repertoires in COVID-19 (TCRdb year 2020). Background for the entire study: Samples covering the acute and convalescent phases of COVID-19 were provided by collaborators in the United States, Italy and Spain. The material from the prospective study consisted of cDNA or gDNA derived from T cells, B-cell-depleted T cells, or PBMCs. A de-identified subject ID, COVID-19 status, age in years and sex were almost always included in the sample metadata. The repertoires were released in a freely available public database meant as a resource for research on the immune response to SARS-CoV-2. Samples came from the ongoing ImmuneRACE study (first 160 participants) plus 1,254 subjects from 6 global collaborators. Subjects who had been exposed to COVID-19, were actively infected with it, or had recovered from it provided the deeply sampled blood TCRbeta repertoires that made up the dataset. Where HLA class I and class II types were available, the types were taken from metadata supplied by the sample provider, not from assay-based typing.

The immunoSEQ Assay, a bias-controlled multiplex PCR, was used to amplify TCRbeta CDR3 regions from genomic DNA. Processing in the source paper ran as follows. The number of nucleated cells in each sample was estimated by amplification of reference gene primers within the assay. To quantify the absolute abundance of each unique TCRbeta CDR3 rearrangement, sequence reads were collapsed and filtered. For each sample, productive Simpson clonality was calculated by taking the square root of Simpson's diversity index across productive rearrangements. In its TCRdb copy, this immuneACCESS table keeps in-frame sequences only and misses some clones. Where compared with another copy, unresolved V genes explain less than half of these, and the others have no known cause. Clonal size and the V and J genes are those of that table, whereas D and trimming came from the DNA. The sample yields roughly 120,000 clones; 65% to 85% were counted once. The top ten hold 1.5% to 2% of the sample.

About this clone itself: Its antigen is unknown. No much larger clonotype is one base removed from it; base qualities were not supplied.

Here is what the overall study found, with its caveats: Clinical and demographic metadata were provided uncurated, with the amount varying by source and participant.

The collaborating institutions used their own protocols to collect whole blood in K2EDTA tubes. For TCRbeta analysis, collaborator samples were shipped as frozen whole blood, as isolated PBMCs, or as DNA extracted from either sample type. Sequenced input: peripheral blood. The source is an older man with acute or convalescent COVID-19.

The CDR3 loop reads CASSVGEGRETQYF. The bases are TGTGCCAGCAGCGTAGGGGAGGGGCGGGAGACCCAGTACTTC. The sequence joins TRBV9 to TRBJ2-5, and TRBD2 aligns with 7 junction nucleotides. According to the germline V gene, CDR1 reads SGDLS and CDR2 reads YYNGEE. V is pruned by 0 bases and J by 5 bases, leaving 4 bases of the junction without a gene match. The CDR3 starts with the cysteine, ends with the phenylalanine, and has 14 residues. Here the CDR3 DNA is all that survives: 42 bases in frame from base 1.